This T cell receptor beta chain comes out of a study of Graves' ophthalmopathy and Graves' hyperthyroidism. Germline values: CDR1 SQVTM, CDR2 ANQGSEA. This CDR3 is built from 14 residues. V lost 4 bases to trimming and J lost 1 base; unmatched junction nucleotides: 4. This clonotype was counted many times. RNA served as the template for amplifying TCR beta CDR3 regions. First-round RT-PCR relied on HTBI primers, and a second-round multiplex PCR came next. TCRdb ran MiXCR on the multiplex PCR reads and lists one entry per CDR3 protein. The data contain around 1,000,000 distinct CDR3 sequences, less than 45% of them singletons.

V gene TRBV29-1 combines with J gene TRBJ1-1, with 9 bases that match TRBD1. This TCR came from an adult man with Graves' hyperthyroidism. Sequencing was carried out using peripheral blood or thyroid tissue (not recorded which). In nucleotides, the CDR3 is TGCAGCGTTGTCGACAGGGGGGCGAACACTGAAGCTTTCTTT. This sequence encodes CSVVDRGANTEAFF. Drawing the rest from reference TRBV29-1 and TRBJ1-1, the complete variable domain is SAVISQKPSRDICQRGTSLTIQCQVDSQVTMMFWYRQQPGQSLTLIATANQGSEATYESGFVIDKFPISRPNLTFSTLTVSNMSPEDSSIYLCSVVDRGANTEAFFGQGTRLTVV.